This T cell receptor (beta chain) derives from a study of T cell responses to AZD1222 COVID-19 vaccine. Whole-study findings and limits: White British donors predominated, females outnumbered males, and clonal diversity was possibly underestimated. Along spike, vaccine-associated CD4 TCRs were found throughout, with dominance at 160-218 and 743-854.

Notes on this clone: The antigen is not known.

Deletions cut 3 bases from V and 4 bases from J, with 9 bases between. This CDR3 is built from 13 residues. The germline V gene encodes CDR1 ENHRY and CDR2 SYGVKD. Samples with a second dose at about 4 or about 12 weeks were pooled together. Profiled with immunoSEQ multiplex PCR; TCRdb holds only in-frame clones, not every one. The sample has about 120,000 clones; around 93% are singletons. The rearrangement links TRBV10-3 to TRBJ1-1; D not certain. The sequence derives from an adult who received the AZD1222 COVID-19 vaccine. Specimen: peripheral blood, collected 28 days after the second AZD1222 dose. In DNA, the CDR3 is TGTGCCATCAGTGATAATCAAGGCACTGAAGCTTTCTTT. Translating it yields CAISDNQGTEAFF.